This T cell receptor beta chain was recorded in a study of shared clonotypes between healthy human individuals. Note on this clone: One junction end does not reproduce the germline sequence, and a read error may be involved.

Naive CD8 cells were CD45RO-negative, positively selected for CCR7, excluding terminally differentiated effector memory CD45RA+ cells. Per germline, CDR1 SEHNR and CDR2 FQNEAQ (reference sequence). The CDR3 sequence is 12 residues long. Only in-frame clones appear in the TCRdb table, and some are missing; sequencing was by immunoSEQ multiplex PCR. Among about 580,000 clones listed, roughly 98% were seen once. The rearrangement uses TRBV7-9 and TRBJ2-7; D is possibly TRBD2 (5 bases). Material: naive CD8+ T cells sorted from blood. This TCR was recovered from a man aged 25 to 40 in good health. The CDR3 region has the DNA TGTGCCAGCACCTCATTACCGGGATACATTTCTTTC. Encoded protein: CASTSLPGYISF.